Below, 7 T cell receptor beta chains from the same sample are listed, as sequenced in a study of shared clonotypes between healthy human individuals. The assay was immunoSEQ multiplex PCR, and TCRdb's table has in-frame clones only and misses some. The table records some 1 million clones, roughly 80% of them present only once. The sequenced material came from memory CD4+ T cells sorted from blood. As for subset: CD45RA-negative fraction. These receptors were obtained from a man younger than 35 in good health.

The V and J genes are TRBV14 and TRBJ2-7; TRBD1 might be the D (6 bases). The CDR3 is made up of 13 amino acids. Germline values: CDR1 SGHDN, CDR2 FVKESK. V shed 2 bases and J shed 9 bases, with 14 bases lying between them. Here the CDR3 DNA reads TGTGCCAGCAGCCAAACTGGGGGCGCAGCGCAGTACTTC. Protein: CASSQTGGAAQYF.

CDR3 sequence: CASSQDGTGVEEQYF. The CDR3 coding sequence is TGCGCCAGCAGCCAAGATGGGACAGGGGTTGAGGAGCAGTACTTC. This sequence joins TRBV4-1 and TRBJ2-7, with TRBD1 identical over 10 bases. CDR3 size: 15 residues. The V and J ends lost 0 bases and 7 bases, in that order; junction bases with no gene match: 6. Germline assignment: CDR1 MGHRA and CDR2 YSYEKL.

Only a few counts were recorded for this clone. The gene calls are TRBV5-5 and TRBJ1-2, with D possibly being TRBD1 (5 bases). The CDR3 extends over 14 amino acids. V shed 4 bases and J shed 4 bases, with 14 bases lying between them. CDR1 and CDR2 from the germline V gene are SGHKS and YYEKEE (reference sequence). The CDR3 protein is CASSAATGSYGYTF. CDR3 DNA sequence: TGTGCCAGCAGCGCAGCAACAGGCTCCTATGGCTACACCTTC.

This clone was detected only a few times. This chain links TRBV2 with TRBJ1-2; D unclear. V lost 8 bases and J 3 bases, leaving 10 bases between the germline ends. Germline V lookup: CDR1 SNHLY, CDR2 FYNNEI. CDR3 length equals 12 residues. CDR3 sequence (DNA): TGTGCCAGCCGTGTCCTAGACTATGGCTACACCTTC. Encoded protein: CASRVLDYGYTF.

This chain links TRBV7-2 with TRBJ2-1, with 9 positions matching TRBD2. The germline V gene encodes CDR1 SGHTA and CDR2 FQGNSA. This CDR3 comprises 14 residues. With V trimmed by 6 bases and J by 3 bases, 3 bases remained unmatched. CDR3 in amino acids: CASRASGDYNEQFF. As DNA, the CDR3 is TGTGCCAGCAGGGCTAGCGGGGACTACAATGAGCAGTTCTTC.

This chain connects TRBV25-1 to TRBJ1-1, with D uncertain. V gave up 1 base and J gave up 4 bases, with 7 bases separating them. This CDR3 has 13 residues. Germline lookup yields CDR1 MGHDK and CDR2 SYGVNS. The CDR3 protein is CASSEWASTEAFF. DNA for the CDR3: TGTGCCAGCAGTGAATGGGCGAGCACTGAAGCTTTCTTT.

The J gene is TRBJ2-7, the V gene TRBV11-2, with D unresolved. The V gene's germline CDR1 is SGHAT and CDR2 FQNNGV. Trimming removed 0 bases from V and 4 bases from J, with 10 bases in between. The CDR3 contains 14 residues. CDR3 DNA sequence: TGTGCCAGCAGCTTAGATGGGTGGCGTTACGAGCAGTACTTC. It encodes CASSLDGWRYEQYF.